These 19 T cell receptor beta chains originate from one sample sequenced in a study of cytomegalovirus exposure and HLA in healthy donors. Amplification used 60 Vbeta primers and 13 Jbeta primers. The protocol was immunoSEQ multiplex PCR, while the TCRdb copy is restricted to in-frame clones and leaves out a portion. The sample's table shows about 99,000 clones. Sequencing was done on a sample of PBMCs. The origin of the receptors is a man aged 40-55 years in good health and CMV-seronegative.

This clone is medium-sized (0.01 to 0.1%) by frequency. V gene TRBV10-1 combines with J gene TRBJ2-3, with 7 nucleotides matching TRBD2. The CDR3 consists of 18 residues. Germline V gene lookup returns CDR1 WNHNN and CDR2 SYGVQD (reference sequence). Losses at the gene ends were 6 bases for V and 1 base for J; bases not matched to a gene: 16. For the CDR3, the DNA is TGCGCCAGCAGCGCCAAGAGGACTAGGGGAGTGGGCACAGATACGCAGTATTTT. It is translated as CASSAKRTRGVGTDTQYF.

This chain joins TRBV9 and TRBJ2-1; 9 bases align to TRBD2. The ends lost 4 bases at V and 4 bases at J; junction bases unmatched: 0. Germline loops: CDR1 SGDLS, CDR2 YYNGEE. The length of the CDR3 is 13 residues. CDR3 loop: CASSLAGYNEQFF. Here the CDR3 DNA reads TGTGCCAGCAGCCTAGCGGGGTACAATGAGCAGTTCTTC. The full variable domain, its missing parts supplied by reference TRBV9 and TRBJ2-1, is DSGVTQTPKHLITATGQRVTLRCSPRSGDLSVYWYQQSLDQGLQFLIQYYNGEERAKGNILERFSAQQFPDLHSELNLSSLELGDSALYFCASSLAGYNEQFFGPGTRLTVL.

The chain combines TRBV7-9 with TRBJ1-2; TRBD1 is a possible D gene (5 bases). The V gene lost 1 base and the J gene lost 6 bases, with 15 bases spanning the gap. The CDR3 runs to 15 residues. Germline V gene sequence: CDR1 SEHNR, CDR2 FQNEAQ (reference sequence). CDR3 residues: CASSLEFGGINGYTF. In DNA form, the CDR3 reads TGTGCCAGCAGCTTAGAATTCGGGGGTATTAATGGCTACACCTTC.

This sequence joins TRBV11-2 and TRBJ2-2, with D unclear. The germline CDR1 and CDR2 sequences are SGHAT and FQNNGV. Trimming removed 5 bases at V and 1 base at J, with 14 bases between. This CDR3 is built from 16 residues. CDR3 protein: CASSHYGGRNTGELFF. The CDR3 coding sequence is TGTGCCAGCAGCCACTATGGCGGCAGGAACACCGGGGAGCTGTTTTTT.

The chain links TRBV5-1 to TRBJ1-1, with 7 bases aligning to TRBD1. The CDR3 runs 14 residues. Germline V gene sequence: CDR1 SGHRS, CDR2 YFSETQ. V lost 0 bases and J lost 6; bases outside the gene matches: 5. The CDR3 nucleotides read TGCGCCAGCAGCTTGGATCACCAGGGGGCTGAAGCTTTCTTT. The encoded protein is CASSLDHQGAEAFF.

The chain has TRBV27 and TRBJ2-2; 9 nucleotides line up with TRBD2. The CDR3 spans 18 residues. Germline-derived CDR1 and CDR2 are MNHEY and SMNVEV (reference sequence). The V segment lost 2 bases and the J segment 2 bases; nucleotides outside the gene matches: 9. The CDR3 spells CASSLRSRLAVNTGELFF. The DNA of the CDR3 is TGTGCCAGCAGTTTAAGGTCTCGACTAGCGGTTAACACCGGGGAGCTGTTTTTT.

The chain carries TRBV7-2 and TRBJ2-2; 13 bases are shared with TRBD2. CDR1 SGHTA and CDR2 FQGNSA come from the germline V gene. The J segment lost 5 bases and the V segment lost 2 bases, leaving 5 bases of the junction unmatched. This CDR3 has 17 residues. DNA for the CDR3: TGTGCCAGCAGCTTAACTAGCGGGAGGGTACAGACCGGGGAGCTGTTTTTT. Translated, it gives CASSLTSGRVQTGELFF.

The gene calls are TRBV6-1 and TRBJ1-1; D is uncertain. Germline CDR1 and CDR2: MNHNS and SASEGT. This CDR3 is 14 amino acids long. V lost 0 bases and J lost 11, with 16 bases in between. The CDR3 reads CASSEAGAHARAFF. The CDR3 DNA reads as TGTGCCAGCAGTGAAGCTGGAGCCCACGCTCGGGCTTTCTTT.

The V and J genes are TRBV30 and TRBJ1-5; 10 nucleotides agree with TRBD1. The CDR3 has 14 amino acids. Germline lookup yields CDR1 GTSNPN and CDR2 SVGIG (reference sequence). The trim removed 5 bases at V and 5 bases at J, leaving 6 bases unmatched. The CDR3 spells CAWSRDRGHQPQHF. The CDR3 nucleotides read TGTGCCTGGTCCCGGGACAGGGGCCATCAGCCCCAGCATTTT.

The J gene is TRBJ2-7, the V gene TRBV4-2, with D unresolved. Germline V gene lookup returns CDR1 LGHNA and CDR2 YNFKEQ. V lost 6 bases and J lost 3, with 12 bases in between. The CDR3 sequence is 13 residues long. CDR3 loop: CASSTTLDYEQYF. The CDR3 region has the DNA TGTGCCAGCAGTACTACTCTGGACTACGAGCAGTACTTC.

CDR3 sequence reads: CASSDGGSRYEQYF. CDR3 sequence (DNA): TGCGCCAGCAGTGACGGCGGGAGCAGATACGAGCAGTACTTC. J is TRBJ2-7 and V is TRBV10-1; 7 nucleotides match TRBD2. The trim removed 3 bases at V and 4 bases at J, leaving 6 bases unmatched. CDR1 and CDR2 (germline): WNHNN, SYGVQD (reference sequence). This CDR3 is 14 amino acids long.

The genes are TRBV27 and TRBJ1-3; D is uncertain. CDR3 size: 13 residues. The V gene lost 4 bases and the J gene lost 0 bases, with 4 bases spanning the gap. Germline V gene data show CDR1 as MNHEY and CDR2 as SMNVEV (reference sequence). CDR3 residues: CASSSNSGNTIYF. In DNA, the CDR3 is TGTGCCAGCAGTTCTAACTCTGGAAACACCATATATTTT.

The rearrangement joins TRBV6-6 to TRBJ2-2; 10 nucleotides align to TRBD1. V lost 10 bases to trimming and J lost 5 bases; unmatched junction nucleotides: 4. CDR3 size: 13 residues. From germline, CDR1 is MNHNY and CDR2 SVGAGI (reference sequence). This CDR3 reads CAMQGQGTGELFF. The CDR3 DNA is TGTGCCATGCAGGGACAGGGGACCGGGGAGCTGTTTTTT.

V usage is TRBV30 and J usage is TRBJ1-5; D not certain. V lost 3 bases and J 3 bases, leaving 18 bases between the germline ends. Germline-derived CDR1 and CDR2 are GTSNPN and SVGIG (reference sequence). The CDR3 has 16 residues. The CDR3 region is CAWSEGASLSNQPQHF. The CDR3 coding sequence is TGTGCCTGGAGCGAGGGAGCTTCCTTATCCAATCAGCCCCAGCATTTT.

The chain combines TRBV2 with TRBJ1-4; D might be TRBD1 (5 bases). CDR1 and CDR2 (germline): SNHLY, FYNNEI. The CDR3 spans 14 residues. V gave up 2 bases and J gave up 8 bases, with 12 bases separating them. CDR3 region: CASSELRGKEKLFF. CDR3 bases: TGTGCCAGCAGTGAATTACGGGGGAAAGAAAAACTGTTTTTT.

V and J are TRBV6-5 and TRBJ1-1; 7 bases align to TRBD1. CDR1 is MNHEY and CDR2 is SVGAGI in the germline V gene. The CDR3 consists of 13 residues. The V and J ends lost 7 bases and 11 bases, in that order; junction bases with no gene match: 13. The CDR3: CASNPRGAPVAFF. CDR3 DNA: TGTGCCAGCAACCCCAGGGGGGCGCCTGTCGCTTTCTTT.

This chain's CDR3 is CASRPQANYGYTF. The CDR3 DNA reads as TGTGCCAGCAGGCCTCAGGCTAACTATGGCTACACCTTC. The rearrangement joins TRBV6-5 to TRBJ1-2, with D unresolved. The length of the CDR3 is 13 residues. Between the trimmed V and J ends, which lost 6 bases and 0 bases, there was a span of 8 bases. Germline V lookup: CDR1 MNHEY, CDR2 SVGAGI.

The chain carries TRBV7-9 and TRBJ2-1, with D possibly matching TRBD2 (5 bases). Germline assignment: CDR1 SEHNR and CDR2 FQNEAQ (reference sequence). This CDR3 has 15 residues. V was shortened by 8 bases and J by 0 bases, with 14 bases between the two germline ends. CDR3 region: CASQPTGGSYNEQFF. CDR3 DNA: TGTGCCAGCCAGCCCACTGGAGGCTCCTACAATGAGCAGTTCTTC.

CDR3 in DNA: TGTGCCAGCAGTGAAGCCGGGAGACTCAGGGTGACGGACACTGAAGCTTTCTTT. Translated, it gives CASSEAGRLRVTDTEAFF. This chain connects TRBV6-1 to TRBJ1-1; the D gene is possibly TRBD1 (5 bases). With 0 bases removed from V and 3 bases from J, the gap between germline ends came to 20 bases. The CDR3 length is 18 residues. Germline-derived CDR1 and CDR2 are MNHNS and SASEGT.